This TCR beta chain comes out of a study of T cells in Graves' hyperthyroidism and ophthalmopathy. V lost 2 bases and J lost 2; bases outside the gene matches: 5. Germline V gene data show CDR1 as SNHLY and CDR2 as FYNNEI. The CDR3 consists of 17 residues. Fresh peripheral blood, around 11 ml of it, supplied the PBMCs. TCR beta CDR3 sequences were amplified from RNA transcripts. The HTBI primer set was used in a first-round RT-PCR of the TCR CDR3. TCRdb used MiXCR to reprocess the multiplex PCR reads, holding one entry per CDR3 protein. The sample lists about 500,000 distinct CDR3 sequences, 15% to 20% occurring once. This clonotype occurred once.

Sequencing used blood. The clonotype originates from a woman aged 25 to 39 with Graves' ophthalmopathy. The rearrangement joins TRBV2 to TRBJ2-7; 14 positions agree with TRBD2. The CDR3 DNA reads TGTGCCAGCAGTGAAACGGGACTAGCGGGAGCGCCCTACGAGCAGTACTTC. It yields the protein CASSETGLAGAPYEQYF. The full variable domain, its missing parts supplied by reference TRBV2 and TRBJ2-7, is EPEVTQTPSHQVTQMGQEVILRCVPISNHLYFYWYRQILGQKVEFLVSFYNNEISEKSEIFDDQFSVERPDGSNFTLKIRSTKLEDSAMYFCASSETGLAGAPYEQYFGPGTRLTVT.